This record concerns one TCR beta chain sequence. It was during active infection that Seattle patients were enrolled and then longitudinally followed. This sample was included in a study of blood T cell repertoires in COVID-19. The wider study: Specimens from acute and convalescent COVID-19 originated in the United States, Italy and Spain. Nucleic acid was either cDNA or gDNA, and it came from T cells, B-cell-depleted T cells, or PBMCs.

The CDR3 totals 15 residues. Trimming removed 2 bases from V and 0 bases from J, with 11 bases in between. Germline lookup yields CDR1 LGHDT and CDR2 YNNKEL (reference sequence). Per the original data handling: Estimation of nucleated cell counts relied on the amplification of reference gene primers. Measured with immunoSEQ multiplex PCR; TCRdb has only the in-frame clones, and not every one. The D gene and trimming were derived from the DNA, and the V and J assignments and clone size from that table. The sample has around 60,000 clones; around 82% are singletons. The chain joins TRBV3-1 (or the pseudogene TRBV3-2) to TRBJ2-7; D uncertain. Sequencing was carried out using peripheral blood. The receptor was derived from a man in his 60s with COVID-19, enrolled during active disease. The CDR3 DNA is TGTGCCAGCAGCCAACCGTCGACTGGCTCCTACGAGCAGTACTTC. It is translated as CASSQPSTGSYEQYF.